This T cell receptor (beta chain) stems from a study of shared clonotypes between healthy human individuals. Measured with immunoSEQ multiplex PCR; TCRdb has only the in-frame clones, and not every one. The sample contains 2 million to 2.5 million clones, approximately 95% of which appear only once. This clone was recorded only once. CD45RA+ naive and CD45RA-negative memory subsets were separated from CD4+ cells. Trimming took 3 bases from V and 8 from J; bases not matched to a gene: 7. The CDR3 is 16 residues long. Germline CDR1 reads SEHNR; CDR2 reads FQNEAQ (reference sequence). The sequenced material came from naive CD4+ T cells sorted from blood. The subset here: CD45RA+ positively selected. The receptor comes from a man between 18 and 35 years old in good health. V is TRBV7-9 and J is TRBJ2-2; 12 bases agree with TRBD2. The CDR3 loop reads CASSFSTSGGQGELFF. DNA for the CDR3: TGTGCCAGCAGCTTTTCGACTAGCGGGGGACAGGGGGAGCTGTTTTTT.